This is a list of T cell receptor beta chains from one sample in a study of blood T cell repertoires in COVID-19. Clones were read by immunoSEQ multiplex PCR, and TCRdb kept only the in-frame ones, dropping some. This table holds fewer than 150,000 clones, under 85% found once. Sample: PBMCs or T cells enriched from blood (not recorded which). These receptors came from a man aged 25-45 years who had recovered from COVID-19. CDR3s include the opening cysteine and the closing phenylalanine or tryptophan. The order of the fields is V gene, clone size, J gene, D gene, CDR3 DNA, CDR3 protein. The D gene is left open where the match is weak. Expanded clones are given a class, and other clones once, few, many or no size at all.

TRBV2	few	TRBJ1-1	-	TGTGCCAGCAGGGGGAGACAGGCGAACACTGAAGCTTTCTTT	CASRGRQANTEAFF
TRBV7-2	-	TRBJ1-4	TRBD1	TGTGCCAGCAGCTTGACAGGGGGCGAACTGTCGGGTGAAAAACTGTTTTTT	CASSLTGGELSGEKLFF
TRBV21-1	-	TRBJ1-1	-	TGTGCCAGCAGCAAAGGGGAGGCCACTGAAGCTTTCTTT	CASSKGEATEAFF
TRBV27	-	TRBJ1-6	-	TGTGCCAGCAGTTTGACAGTTAATTCACCCCTCCACTTT	CASSLTVNSPLHF
TRBV19	-	TRBJ1-2	TRBD1	TGTGCCAGTAGTATTGGGACAGGCGAATACTATGGCTACACCTTC	CASSIGTGEYYGYTF
TRBV30	-	TRBJ2-3	-	TGTGCCTGGAGGGTCAGGGGTGGAACAGATACGCAGTATTTT	CAWRVRGGTDTQYF
TRBV5-3	-	TRBJ2-3	TRBD1	TGTGTCAGAAAGGGGGGGACAGGGACTAGCACAGATACGCAGTATTTT	CVRKGGTGTSTDTQYF
TRBV13	-	TRBJ2-2	-	TGTGCCAGCAGCCCGGGAGGACAGGGGAACACCGGGGAGCTGTTTTTT	CASSPGGQGNTGELFF
TRBV9	-	TRBJ1-5	-	TGTGCCAGCAGCTCAACGGGGGAACAGCCCCAGCATTTT	CASSSTGEQPQHF
TRBV9	-	TRBJ2-1	TRBD2	TGTGCCAGCAGCGTAGCCCCGGGACTAGCGGGAGTCCTAGGCAATGAGCAGTTCTTC	CASSVAPGLAGVLGNEQFF
TRBV19	-	TRBJ1-1	TRBD1	TGTGCCAGTACCACAGGGGAGGTGAACACTGAAGCTTTCTTT	CASTTGEVNTEAFF
TRBV7-6	-	TRBJ1-1	-	TGTGCCAGCAGCTTAGGAAGGGCACAGGGCACTGAAGCTTTCTTT	CASSLGRAQGTEAFF
TRBV24-1	-	TRBJ2-3	-	TGTGCCACCAGTGACCCACGTAGCGGCACAGATACGCAGTATTTT	CATSDPRSGTDTQYF
TRBV7-9	few	TRBJ1-4	-	TGTGCCAGCAGCCCACAGGGTGGTAATGAAAAACTGTTTTTT	CASSPQGGNEKLFF
TRBV9	-	TRBJ1-6	-	TGTGCCAGCAGCGTAGCGGGGGACTTAGGTTCACCCCTCCACTTT	CASSVAGDLGSPLHF
TRBV29-1	few	TRBJ1-1	-	TGCAGCGCCTGGGGGGTAACTGAAGCTTTCTTT	CSAWGVTEAFF
TRBV29-1	-	TRBJ2-1	-	TGCAGCGTTGAAGATCAAGAGGGCCTCTACAATGAGCAGTTCTTC	CSVEDQEGLYNEQFF
TRBV10-2	-	TRBJ2-5	-	TGCGCCAGCAGGGAAGGGGGTTCGGGGACCCAGTACTTC	CASREGGSGTQYF
TRBV10-1	-	TRBJ1-1	-	TGCGCCACCCCATCGAGCTTCTTGAACACTGAAGCTTTCTTT	CATPSSFLNTEAFF
TRBV5-1	-	TRBJ1-1	TRBD1	TGCGCCAGCAGCCCACAGGGGGTGAACACTGAAGCTTTCTTT	CASSPQGVNTEAFF
TRBV11-2	few	TRBJ1-2	-	TGTGCCAGCAGCTTAGGTGGGGGGAGCGGCGGCTACACCTTC	CASSLGGGSGGYTF
TRBV14	-	TRBJ2-3	-	TGTGCCAGCAGCCAATGGCTGGCGGTAACTAGCACAGATACGCAGTATTTT	CASSQWLAVTSTDTQYF
TRBV2	few	TRBJ2-7	TRBD2	TGTGCCAGCGGAGGTAGCGGGAGGGCCTCGTACGAGCAGTACTTC	CASGGSGRASYEQYF
TRBV29-1	-	TRBJ2-7	TRBD2	TGCAGCGTTGAGGCGGGGGGCTACGAGCAGTACTTC	CSVEAGGYEQYF
TRBV12-5	-	TRBJ1-5	TRBD1	TGTGCTAGTGGTTTGGCAGGACAGGGGTTGAATCAGCCCCAGCATTTT	CASGLAGQGLNQPQHF
TRBV4-1	-	TRBJ1-3	-	TGCGCCAGCAGCCAGGCCTCCTTTGGAAACACCATATATTTT	CASSQASFGNTIYF
TRBV9	-	TRBJ2-1	TRBD1	TGTGCCAGCAGCTCACGACAGGGTATGCATGAGCAGTTCTTC	CASSSRQGMHEQFF
TRBV5-4	-	TRBJ2-7	-	TGTGCCAGCAGCCCTGGGACTTCCTCCTACGAGCAGTACTTC	CASSPGTSSYEQYF
TRBV28	-	TRBJ2-3	-	TGTGCCAGCAGGGCAGCAGGGGTTGGAACAGATACGCAGTATTTT	CASRAAGVGTDTQYF
TRBV7-2	-	TRBJ2-7	-	TGTGCCAGCAGCTTAGGGGCACTAGTAACGGGCGAGCAGTACTTC	CASSLGALVTGEQYF
TRBV2	-	TRBJ2-7	-	TGTGCCAGCAGTGACGGTCTCTCCTACGAGCAGTACTTC	CASSDGLSYEQYF
TRBV2	-	TRBJ1-5	TRBD1	TGTGCCAGCAGTGAAGGGGACAGGGTCGGTCAGCCCCAGCATTTT	CASSEGDRVGQPQHF
TRBV11-3	once	TRBJ2-1	TRBD2	TGTGCCAGCAGACGGGGACTAGCGGGGGGGCGAATGGTATATGAGCAGTTCTTC	CASRRGLAGGRMVYEQFF
TRBV18	-	TRBJ2-2	-	TGTGCCAGCTCACTAGCGGAGAACACCGGGGAGCTGTTTTTT	CASSLAENTGELFF
TRBV6-1	-	TRBJ1-6	TRBD1	TGTGCCAGCAGTGAAGGGACAGGGGGCTCACCCCTCCACTTT	CASSEGTGGSPLHF
TRBV3-1/TRBV3-2	-	TRBJ2-2	-	TGTGCCAGCAGCCACTCCGTCGGGGAGCTGTTTTTT	CASSHSVGELFF
TRBV9	-	TRBJ2-1	TRBD2	TGTGCCAGCAGCGCCTCCGCCGGGACTAGCGACTCCCAGTTCTTC	CASSASAGTSDSQFF